Presented here are 6 T cell receptor beta chains from one specimen sequenced in a study of somatic mutations in cytotoxic T cells in rheumatoid arthritis. The data were produced by immunoSEQ multiplex PCR, yet TCRdb's version contains in-frame clones alone and is incomplete. There are 13,000 to 15,000 clones in the sample; about 80% occur only once, and 29% lies in the top ten. The sequenced sample consisted of CD8+ T cells sorted from blood. The receptors were gathered from an adult with rheumatoid arthritis.

This chain uses TRBV19 with TRBJ1-2; 10 bases map to TRBD1. The CDR3 length is 14 residues. Germline loops: CDR1 LNHDA, CDR2 SQIVND (reference sequence). V lost 5 bases to trimming and J lost 5 bases; unmatched junction nucleotides: 5. DNA of the CDR3: TGTGCCAGTAGTGCCCGGACAGGGGGATATGGCTACACCTTC. Its translation: CASSARTGGYGYTF.

The genes are TRBV7-2 and TRBJ1-5, with D tentatively TRBD1 (5 bases). The V end was cut by 1 base, the J end by 1 base, with 11 bases between. Germline V CDR1 and CDR2: SGHTA, FQGNSA. The CDR3 totals 16 residues. CDR3 amino acids: CASSLGQGSSNQPQHF. The CDR3 DNA is TGTGCCAGCAGCTTAGGGCAGGGTTCCAGCAATCAGCCCCAGCATTTT.

This clone was seen a single time. The chain links TRBV7-9 to TRBJ1-4; D not certain. The CDR3 is 15 amino acids. CDR1 is SEHNR and CDR2 is FQNEAQ in the germline V gene (reference sequence). Trimming removed 1 base from V and 6 bases from J, with 12 bases in between. The CDR3: CASSLGGWADEKLFF. DNA of the CDR3: TGTGCCAGCAGCTTAGGCGGATGGGCTGATGAAAAACTGTTTTTT. Drawing the rest from reference TRBV7-9 and TRBJ1-4, the complete variable domain is DTGVSQNPRHKITKRGQNVTFRCDPISEHNRLYWYRQTLGQGPEFLTYFQNEAQLEKSRLLSDRFSAERPKGSFSTLEIQRTEQGDSAMYLCASSLGGWADEKLFFGSGTQLSVL.

This chain uses TRBV2 with TRBJ2-7; 10 positions agree with TRBD1. Germline lookup yields CDR1 SNHLY and CDR2 FYNNEI. The CDR3 has 11 residues. The junction had 2 bases not matched to a gene; V was cut back by 6 bases and J by 9 bases. The chain's CDR3 is CASRGDRGQYF. The CDR3 nucleotides read TGTGCCAGCAGGGGGGACAGGGGGCAGTACTTC.

This sequence joins TRBV9 and TRBJ2-5; 12 positions agree with TRBD1. This CDR3 spans 19 amino acids. Germline V CDR1 and CDR2: SGDLS, YYNGEE. The junction had 14 bases not matched to a gene; V was cut back by 3 bases and J by 2 bases. CDR3 region: CASSESSGTGGLWQETQYF. The CDR3 region has the DNA TGTGCCAGCAGCGAGTCCTCCGGGACAGGGGGCTTATGGCAAGAGACCCAGTACTTC. Supplemented by reference TRBV9 and TRBJ2-5, the full variable domain reads DSGVTQTPKHLITATGQRVTLRCSPRSGDLSVYWYQQSLDQGLQFLIQYYNGEERAKGNILERFSAQQFPDLHSELNLSSLELGDSALYFCASSESSGTGGLWQETQYFGPGTRLLVL.

The chain is built from TRBV7-9 and TRBJ2-1, with TRBD1 identical over 11 bases. Germline lookup yields CDR1 SEHNR and CDR2 FQNEAQ (reference sequence). The CDR3 has 13 residues. V was pared by 5 bases and J by 7 bases, with 1 base of the junction left unmatched. This CDR3 is CASSGTGGNEQFF. CDR3 nucleotides: TGTGCCAGCAGCGGGACAGGGGGGAATGAGCAGTTCTTC.